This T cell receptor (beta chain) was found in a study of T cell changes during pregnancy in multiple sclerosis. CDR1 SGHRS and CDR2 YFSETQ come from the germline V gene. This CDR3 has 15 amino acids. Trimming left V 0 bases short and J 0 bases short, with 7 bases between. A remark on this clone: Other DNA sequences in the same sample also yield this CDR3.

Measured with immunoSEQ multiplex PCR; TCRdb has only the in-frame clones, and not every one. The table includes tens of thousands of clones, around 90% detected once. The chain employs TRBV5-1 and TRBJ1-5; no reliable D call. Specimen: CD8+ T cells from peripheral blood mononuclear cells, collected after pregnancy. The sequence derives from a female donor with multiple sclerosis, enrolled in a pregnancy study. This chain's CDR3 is CASSLAGNSNQPQHF. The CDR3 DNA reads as TGCGCCAGCAGCTTGGCAGGAAATAGCAATCAGCCCCAGCATTTT.